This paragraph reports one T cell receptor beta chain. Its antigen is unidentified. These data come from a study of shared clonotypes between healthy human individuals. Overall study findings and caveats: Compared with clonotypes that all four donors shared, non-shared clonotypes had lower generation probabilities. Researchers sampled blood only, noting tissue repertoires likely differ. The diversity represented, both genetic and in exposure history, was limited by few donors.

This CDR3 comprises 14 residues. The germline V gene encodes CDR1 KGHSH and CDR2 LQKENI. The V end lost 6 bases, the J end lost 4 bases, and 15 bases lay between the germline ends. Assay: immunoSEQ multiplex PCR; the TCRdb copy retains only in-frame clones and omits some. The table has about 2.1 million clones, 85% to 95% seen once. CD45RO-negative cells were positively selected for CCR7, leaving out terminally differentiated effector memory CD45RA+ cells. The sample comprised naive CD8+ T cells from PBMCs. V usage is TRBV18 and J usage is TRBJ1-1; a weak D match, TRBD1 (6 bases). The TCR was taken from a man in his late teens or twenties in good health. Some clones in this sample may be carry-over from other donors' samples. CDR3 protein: CASSAEGGSTEAFF. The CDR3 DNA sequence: TGTGCCAGCTCGGCCGAAGGGGGATCCACTGAAGCTTTCTTT.